The next 17 T cell receptor beta chains were all read from a single sample in a study of siplizumab effects on memory and regulatory T cells. Generated by immunoSEQ multiplex PCR, the TCRdb table keeps only in-frame clones and is missing some. The sample lists tens of thousands of clones, 96% occurring once. Material: naive CD8+ T cells sorted from blood. Every receptor here comes from a human donor in good health.

This rearrangement joins TRBV7-9 to TRBJ1-5; D uncertain. The CDR3 consists of 13 residues. With 6 bases removed from V and 6 bases from J, the gap between germline ends came to 12 bases. From germline, CDR1 is SEHNR and CDR2 FQNEAQ (reference sequence). The CDR3 nucleotides are TGTGCCAGCAGGGACGGTAACATTCAGCCCCAGCATTTT. It encodes CASRDGNIQPQHF.

This clone has more than one count but fewer than ten. The chain combines TRBV7-3 with TRBJ1-5, with D perhaps matching TRBD1 (5 bases). The CDR3 runs to 13 residues. V was pared by 5 bases and J by 7 bases, with 12 bases between. From germline, CDR1 is SGHTA and CDR2 FQGTGA. DNA for the CDR3: TGTGCCAGCAGCACAACAGGTGGACAGCCCCAGCATTTT. Encoded protein: CASSTTGGQPQHF.

CDR3 protein: CASTGHSYEQYF. The CDR3 DNA reads TGTGCCAGCACAGGTCATTCCTACGAGCAGTACTTC. This sequence joins TRBV6-5 and TRBJ2-7; D is undetermined. This CDR3 has 12 amino acids. The germline V gene encodes CDR1 MNHEY and CDR2 SVGAGI. V lost 7 bases, J lost 1 base, and 8 bases lay in between.

The rearrangement uses TRBV7-9 and TRBJ1-2; D gene uncertain. CDR3 length: 13 residues. V lost 1 base and J 8 bases, leaving 11 bases between the germline ends. The germline CDR1 and CDR2 sequences are SEHNR and FQNEAQ (reference sequence). The CDR3 bases are TGTGCCAGCAGCTTAGTATGGGGTTCGGGCTACACCTTC. Its translation is CASSLVWGSGYTF.

This chain connects TRBV13 to TRBJ2-7; D tentatively reads TRBD1 or TRBD2 (7 bases each). The V and J ends lost 5 bases and 2 bases respectively, with 19 bases between them. Per the germline V gene, CDR1 is PRHDT and CDR2 is FYEKMQ (reference sequence). This CDR3 is 16 amino acids long. The DNA for the CDR3 is TGTGCCAGCAGCCCGCGGGCAGGGGGGGCCCCCTACGAGCAGTACTTC. It translates to CASSPRAGGAPYEQYF.

Here the CDR3 DNA reads TGTGCCAGCAGTCCGAACGGGGGGATGCACGAGCAGTACTTC. This codes for CASSPNGGMHEQYF. The V and J genes are TRBV27 and TRBJ2-7; TRBD2 aligns across 7 bases. This CDR3 is built from 14 residues. With 5 bases clipped from V and 5 bases from J, the junction kept 9 bases outside the gene matches. Germline V lookup: CDR1 MNHEY, CDR2 SMNVEV (reference sequence).

The genes are TRBV4-2 and TRBJ2-1; 9 positions agree with TRBD2. The J segment lost 5 bases and the V segment lost 4 bases, leaving 9 bases of the junction unmatched. The CDR3 is made up of 16 amino acids. CDR1 and CDR2 from the germline V gene are LGHNA and YNFKEQ. Here the CDR3 reads CASSPYLGLADNEQFF. Written as DNA, the CDR3 is TGTGCCAGCAGCCCCTACTTGGGACTAGCCGACAATGAGCAGTTCTTC.

This sequence joins TRBV27 and TRBJ1-3, with D hard to call. Germline V gene data show CDR1 as MNHEY and CDR2 as SMNVEV (reference sequence). Trimming took off 5 bases at V and 1 base at J, with 6 bases between the two ends. The CDR3 contains 13 residues. The CDR3 region is CASSLSSGNTIYF. CDR3 DNA sequence: TGTGCCAGCAGTCTTTCTTCTGGAAACACCATATATTTT.

The genes are TRBV20-1 and TRBJ1-3; D not certain. This CDR3 region has 10 residues. The germline CDR1 and CDR2 sequences are DFQATT and SNEGSKA (reference sequence). The CDR3 DNA follows: TGCAGCCTCTCTGGAAACACCATATATTTT. Translating gives CSLSGNTIYF.

The CDR3 loop is CASSYGLGSSEAFF. The CDR3 DNA is TGTGCCAGCAGTTACGGTTTGGGGTCATCTGAAGCTTTCTTT. This chain joins TRBV6-5 and TRBJ1-1; D gene uncertain. The CDR3 contains 14 residues. The V end lost 2 bases, the J end lost 6 bases, and 13 bases lay between the germline ends. Germline V gives CDR1 MNHEY, CDR2 SVGAGI.

The V gene is TRBV5-3, the J gene TRBJ2-7, with a possible D match to TRBD2 (5 bases). TRBV5-3 is recorded as an ORF, its role being uncertain. This CDR3 has 11 amino acids. V was clipped by 10 bases and J by 4 bases, with 12 bases between them. The CDR3 DNA sequence: TGTGCCCCTCCCGGGAATTACGAGCAGTACTTC. This encodes CAPPGNYEQYF.

This sequence joins TRBV18 and TRBJ2-1; D possibly corresponds to TRBD2 (5 bases). Trimming took off 3 bases at V and 1 base at J, with 13 bases between the two ends. CDR3 length: 16 residues. Germline values: CDR1 KGHSH, CDR2 LQKENI. CDR3: CASSPGTGISYNEQFF. Here the CDR3 DNA reads TGTGCCAGCTCACCTGGAACGGGAATTTCCTACAATGAGCAGTTCTTC. The whole variable domain, remainder taken from reference TRBV18 and TRBJ2-1, is NAGVMQNPRHLVRRRGQEARLRCSPMKGHSHVYWYRQLPEEGLKFMVYLQKENIIDESGMPKERFSAEFPKEGPSILRIQQVVRGDSAAYFCASSPGTGISYNEQFFGPGTRLTVL.

This chain joins TRBV5-1 and TRBJ2-5; 7 bases match TRBD1. Germline CDR1 reads SGHRS; CDR2 reads YFSETQ. CDR3 length: 16 amino acids. The V segment lost 4 bases and the J segment 0 bases; nucleotides outside the gene matches: 9. CDR3 nucleotide sequence: TGCGCCAGCAGCCCCGGTAGGGGGCGTAACCAAGAGACCCAGTACTTC. Translated: CASSPGRGRNQETQYF.

The chain combines TRBV4-1 with TRBJ2-3; 12 nucleotides match TRBD2. The CDR3 length is 19 residues. Germline values: CDR1 MGHRA, CDR2 YSYEKL. V dropped 3 bases and J dropped 2; count of bases not matched to a gene: 12. CDR3 coding DNA: TGCGCCAGCAGCCAGATCCCGATTCTAGCGGGGGGGTACACAGATACGCAGTATTTT. Its protein is CASSQIPILAGGYTDTQYF.

V and J are TRBV6-5 and TRBJ2-2, with a possible D match to TRBD1 (5 bases). V was trimmed by 4 bases and J by 1 base, leaving 7 bases between them. The CDR3 length is 14 residues. CDR1 and CDR2 from the germline V gene are MNHEY and SVGAGI. This CDR3 reads CASSSGQNTGELFF. DNA of the CDR3: TGTGCCAGCAGTTCTGGACAGAACACCGGGGAGCTGTTTTTT.

The chain recombines TRBV5-6 with TRBJ1-2, with D maybe TRBD1 (5 bases). There are 14 residues in the CDR3. CDR1 SGHDT and CDR2 YYEEEE come from the germline V gene. V was pared by 3 bases and J by 4 bases, with 13 bases between. The CDR3 DNA reads TGTGCCAGCAGCTGGGGCCAAAGTAGCTATGGCTACACCTTC. This sequence encodes CASSWGQSSYGYTF.

The chain uses TRBV11-2 and TRBJ2-2; D is perhaps TRBD1 (6 bases). Germline V gene sequence: CDR1 SGHAT, CDR2 FQNNGV. Trimming pared 4 bases from V and 7 bases from J, leaving 16 bases between. This CDR3 is 15 amino acids long. This CDR3 is CASSSGTSIVGELFF. The CDR3, as DNA: TGTGCCAGCAGCTCCGGGACAAGTATAGTCGGGGAGCTGTTTTTT. The variable domain in full, with the rest retrieved from reference TRBV11-2 and TRBJ2-2, is EAGVAQSPRYKIIEKRQSVAFWCNPISGHATLYWYQQILGQGPKLLIQFQNNGVVDDSQLPKDRFSAERLKGVDSTLKIQPAKLEDSAVYLCASSSGTSIVGELFFGEGSRLTVL.